These 4 T cell receptor beta chains were sequenced from one sample in a study of molecular identifiers for immune sequencing clone quantification. TCRdb called the PCR reads again in MiXCR, with one record for every CDR3 protein. The sample lists approximately 500,000 distinct CDR3 sequences; around 25% were seen once. The sample taken for sequencing was naive CD8+ T cells from blood, with Jurkat cell RNA spiked in. Subset described: FACS-sorted CD8+CD4-CCR7+CD45RA+ naive T cells. The source of these receptors is a human donor in good health. Some libraries in this study had Jurkat cell RNA spiked in.

This clonotype was observed a few times. The chain has TRBV7-9 and TRBJ2-2, with 7 bases identical to TRBD2. The CDR3 is 19 residues long. Germline V gene lookup returns CDR1 SEHNR and CDR2 FQNEAQ (reference sequence). V was pared by 7 bases and J by 0 bases, with 17 bases of the junction left unmatched. CDR3 coding DNA: TGTGCCAGCACCTCCGGCGTGCTAGCGGAGAACACGAACACCGGGGAGCTGTTTTTT. This gives the protein CASTSGVLAENTNTGELFF.

Only one count was recorded for this clonotype. A much larger clone lies a single base off, so this may be a read error. J is TRBJ2-2 and V is TRBV5-1, with 10 bases that match TRBD2. The V gene end was trimmed by 5 bases and the J gene end by 0 bases; junction bases not matched to a gene: 10. The CDR3 totals 18 residues. CDR1 SGHRS and CDR2 YFSETQ come from the germline V gene. The CDR3 DNA sequence: TGCGCCAGCAGGCCTGGAGGAGCGGGGGGGCCGAACACCGGGGAGCTGTTTTTT. Translation: CASRPGGAGGPNTGELFF.

As to this clonotype: A single base separates this from a much larger clone, so it may be a read error. The final CDR3 position lacks the conserved phenylalanine or tryptophan, pointing to a likely read error. The genes are TRBV28 and TRBJ2-3, with D hard to call. Per the germline V gene, CDR1 is MDHEN and CDR2 is SYDVKM. CDR3 length: 15 residues. Trimming shortened V by 6 bases and J by 2 bases, and 15 bases separated the two germline ends. CDR3 amino acids: CASSHRELFTDTQYL. CDR3 DNA: TGTGCCAGCAGCCACAGAGAGCTGTTCACAGATACGCAGTATCTT.

On this clonotype: This may be a read error: a much more frequent sequence differs by one nucleotide. The chain is built from TRBV4-3 and TRBJ1-1; no definite D call. This CDR3 has 12 residues. Germline CDR1 LGHNA, CDR2 YSLEER. The CDR3 DNA follows: TGCGCCAGCAGCCAAGATTACACTGAAGCTTCCTTT. Encoded protein: CASSQDYTEASF.